This T cell receptor beta chain was sequenced for a study of T-cell reconstitution after alpha-beta-depleted transplantation in children. This clonotype turned up a few times. Its matching antigen is unknown. Broader study findings: From surviving recipient T cells and thymic progenitors came the high day-60 TCRbeta diversity observed in some patients. Expanded clones from the graft, numbering several hundred, reportedly supplied alpha-beta T cells about two months after transplant. The main origin of T-cell counts and diversity one year after transplant was newly produced T cells.

Unique molecular identifiers were used to barcode this TCRbeta library. One entry per CDR3 protein results from TCRdb running MiXCR on the PCR reads. The table shows approximately 150,000 distinct CDR3 sequences, with around 8.5% occurring only once. The sample was PBMCs, mostly from graft donor cells, taken 180 days after TCRalphabeta/CD19-depleted stem cell transplant. This receptor was obtained from a female patient aged 2-10 years who had a stem cell transplant for congenital amegakaryocytic thrombocytopenia, so the T cells may come from the graft donor.

Here the CDR3 reads CASSLRAGGPGQETQYF. CDR3 sequence (DNA): TGTGCCAGCAGCTTGAGAGCGGGGGGACCGGGGCAAGAGACCCAGTACTTC. The chain couples TRBV11-3 to TRBJ2-5; TRBD2 agrees at 9 bases. Germline CDR1 and CDR2: SGHNT and YENEEA. CDR3 length: 17 amino acids. Trimming cost V 3 bases and J 2 bases; bases outside gene matches: 10.